The source of this T cell receptor (beta chain) is a study of T cell repertoires in cytomegalovirus infection. Study summary: Based on public TCR beta signatures, there were indications of CMV infection and of a matching HLA type.

Study observations and caveats: Within the response measured ex vivo, HLA-C-restricted CMV-specific TCR beta clonotypes were dominant. Of the TCR beta families, the public ones yielded a cumulative frequency that identified carriers of CMV plus the relevant HLA.

The germline gives CDR1 SNHLY, CDR2 FYNNEI. The V gene end was trimmed by 10 bases and the J gene end by 10 bases; junction bases not matched to a gene: 8. The CDR3 extends over 12 amino acids. From the reads, TCRdb called clonotypes with MiXCR, one entry per CDR3 protein. The repertoire holds some 270,000 distinct CDR3 sequences, with 15% to 20% as singletons. Of note for this clonotype: What it binds is unknown.

The rearrangement links TRBV2 to TRBJ2-1; 9 positions match TRBD1. The receptor comes from a human donor in good health (CMV status not recorded). Some clones in this sample may be carry-over from other donors' samples. The sequenced sample consisted of CD8+ T cells from PBMCs. CDR3 coding DNA: TGTGCCACTACGGGACAGGGTTGGGAGCAGTTCTTC. Translated: CATTGQGWEQFF.